These 10 T cell receptor beta chains were all obtained from the same sample, sequenced in a study of T cells after yellow fever vaccination. TCRdb recomputed calls from the 5' RACE reads with MiXCR, one row per CDR3 protein. The repertoire holds hundreds of thousands of distinct CDR3 sequences, with about 17% as singletons. Sequencing was performed on PBMCs, taken before the yellow fever booster vaccination. These receptors all come from a man between 18 and 35 years old who received the YFV17D yellow fever vaccine.

This clonotype was counted only a few times. The rearrangement links TRBV6-2 or TRBV6-3 to TRBJ2-3; the D gene is possibly TRBD2 (6 bases). CDR1 MNHEY and CDR2 SVGEGT come from the germline V gene. V lost 7 bases to trimming and J lost 2 bases, with 16 bases between them. The CDR3 totals 15 residues. DNA for the CDR3: TGTGCCAGCACTCGGACTACATCACCCACAGATACGCAGTATTTT. This encodes CASTRTTSPTDTQYF.

CDR3 region: CASLTGTGAFF. The CDR3 DNA follows: TGTGCCAGCCTAACCGGGACAGGGGCTTTCTTT. This chain joins TRBV27 and TRBJ1-1; 9 nucleotides align to TRBD1. The CDR3 runs to 11 residues. Trimming cost V 8 bases and J 11 bases; bases outside gene matches: 6. The germline V gene has CDR1 MNHEY and CDR2 SMNVEV (reference sequence).

The chain is built from TRBV15 and TRBJ2-5; D gene unclear. This CDR3 region has 14 residues. V dropped 0 bases and J dropped 5 bases, with 10 bases sitting between them. In germline, CDR1 is LNHNV, CDR2 YYDKDF (reference sequence). CDR3 sequence: CATSRDLAHETQYF. The CDR3, as DNA: TGTGCCACCAGCAGAGATTTGGCGCATGAGACCCAGTACTTC.

This clonotype appeared a few times. This sequence joins TRBV5-1 and TRBJ2-2, with D hard to call. The CDR3 has 15 amino acids. Looked up from germline, CDR1 is SGHRS and CDR2 is YFSETQ. The V end lost 4 bases, the J end lost 5 bases, and 15 bases lay between the germline ends. DNA of the CDR3: TGCGCCAGCAGCATCGGACGCGATTGGACCGGGGAGCTGTTTTTT. This gives the protein CASSIGRDWTGELFF.

The rearrangement joins TRBV10-3 to TRBJ2-1; the D is unclear. The CDR3 is 13 amino acids. Germline V gives CDR1 ENHRY, CDR2 SYGVKD. Trimming pared 9 bases from V and 6 bases from J, leaving 15 bases between. The CDR3 DNA reads as TGTGCCATAAGTAAGGGTCTTCTCAATGAGCAGTTCTTC. Residues: CAISKGLLNEQFF.

In its sample, this clonotype was seen a few times. The chain employs TRBV7-9 and TRBJ2-1, with D unresolved. V lost 0 bases, J lost 8 bases, and 8 bases lay in between. CDR3 length: 13 residues. Germline V gene data show CDR1 as SEHNR and CDR2 as FQNEAQ (reference sequence). CDR3 bases: TGTGCCAGCAGCTTAGCGGGGTTTGATGAGCAGTTCTTC. Protein sequence: CASSLAGFDEQFF.

This clonotype was observed many times. This chain links TRBV6-2 or TRBV6-3 with TRBJ2-3; D perhaps matches TRBD2 (6 bases). The V end was cut by 2 bases, the J end by 0 bases, with 6 bases between. This CDR3 is 14 amino acids long. Germline V gene data show CDR1 as MNHEY and CDR2 as SVGEGT. This chain's CDR3 is CASSYGGSTDTQYF. In DNA form, the CDR3 reads TGTGCCAGCAGTTACGGAGGGAGCACAGATACGCAGTATTTT.

This chain joins TRBV7-2 and TRBJ2-3; D is undetermined. This CDR3 contains 16 residues. V lost 1 base and J 2 bases, leaving 13 bases between the germline ends. CDR1 is SGHTA, CDR2 FQGNSA, per germline. In DNA, the CDR3 is TGTGCCAGCAGCTTAGGCAACACCGCTACCACAGATACGCAGTATTTT. Translating it yields CASSLGNTATTDTQYF.

The chain employs TRBV6-5 and TRBJ2-7; D is unclear. Looked up from germline, CDR1 is MNHEY and CDR2 is SVGAGI. Trimming cost V 0 bases and J 2 bases, with 8 bases left between them. This CDR3 is 14 amino acids long. Written as DNA, the CDR3 is TGTGCCAGCAGTTACTCACGGGTCACCTACGAGCAGTACTTC. This gives the protein CASSYSRVTYEQYF.

This chain links TRBV6-4 with TRBJ2-7, with a possible D match to TRBD1 (5 bases). Trimming cost V 6 bases and J 2 bases, with 14 bases left between them. CDR1 and CDR2 from the germline V gene are MRHNA and SNTAGT. There are 14 residues in the CDR3. The CDR3 sequence: CASRGLGRAYEQYV. The CDR3 DNA is TGTGCCAGCAGGGGTCTCGGCAGGGCCTACGAGCAGTACGTC.